The T cell receptor (beta chain) described here comes from a study of T-cell memory formation after mild COVID-19 (dated by TCRdb to about 2021). With regard to the full study: Most TCR sequence clusters were specific to one of the two donors. T-cell clones expanding and contracting after mild COVID-19 in two donors were tracked by longitudinal TCRalpha and TCRbeta repertoire sequencing. Two young, previously healthy adult volunteers made up the cohort, one male and one female.

The CDR3 contains 14 residues, cysteine and phenylalanine counted. The DNA shown is the 42-base CDR3, in frame from base 1. V is reduced by 1 base and J by 5 bases, leaving a spacing of 10 bases between them. Results and caveats for the whole study, not just this receptor: Only a couple of mild cases were covered by the study, and larger cohorts that include severe cases with pre-infection samples were considered necessary. From day 15 to 85, contracting clones showed balanced CD4/CD8 phenotypes, whereas a second wave of clones that expanded from day 15 to 37 leaned towards CD4+. Contracting CD4+ clones were located mainly in the CM and EM memory subsets, whereas CD8+ clones were found to be enriched in EMRA. The second-wave clones that peaked on day 37 were not confirmed to be SARS-CoV-2 specific. Some responding clones were detected in pre-infection memory, which suggested that pre-existing cross-reactive memory T cells had joined the SARS-CoV-2 response.

Sequencing was performed on an Illumina NovaSeq 6000. cDNA libraries for TCRalpha and TCRbeta were prepared by 5'RACE using constant-segment primers, with sample barcodes and unique molecular identifiers added. RNA was extracted from every sample with Trizol reagent. Library amplification was performed in two PCR steps, and a second sample barcode and Illumina TruSeq adapters were introduced in the second step. Sequencing of the libraries was done on an Illumina NovaSeq, producing 2 x 150 bp paired-end reads. The original pipeline was this. Reads were demultiplexed and collapsed into UMI-guided consensus sequences with migec v1.2.7. Using mixcr v2.1.11, UMI consensuses were aligned to TRA and TRB V and J templates and then assembled into clonotypes. A clonotype was counted as expanded or contracted only when both edgeR and NoisET called the clonotype significant, with the noise models trained on biological replicates. edgeR calls used a false discovery rate-adjusted p below 0.01 and a log2 fold-change threshold of 1. As an exploratory analysis of dynamics, max-normalized trajectories of the 1000 most abundant clonotypes were examined with PCA combined with hierarchical clustering. Separately sequenced CD4+ and CD8+ repertoires were used to assign a CD4 or CD8 phenotype to each responding clone. TCRdb trimmed public reads at Q25 via fastp, called clones via MiXCR and kept in-frame beta chains. Identical CDR3 proteins give one entry, which carries the most common genes and DNA. In this record, the V and J calls reflect TCRdb's handling and not the investigators' own analysis. The sample yields over 250,000 distinct CDR3 sequences; approximately 15% were counted once. The ten largest clones capture roughly 20% of the sample.

Ficoll-Paque density gradient centrifugation was used to isolate PBMCs. This clonotype was counted only a few times. It lacks a known antigen. No quality values exist for individual bases; no much larger clone is one base distant. This sequence uses TRBV12-3 or TRBV12-4 and TRBJ2-3, with TRBD2 as a weak D call on 5 bases. This sequence originates from a man in his late teens or twenties who had mild COVID-19 (a few samples of this study predate the infection). The sample titles of this study are shuffled in the database, so cell type and time point are left out; the donor was told from shared clones. Sequenced input: PBMCs or a T cell subset sorted from them (not recorded which). The base sequence is TGTGCCAGCAGTTTAGAGGGAGAGGTAGATACGCAGTATTTT. This codes for CASSLEGEVDTQYF.